The rows below give T cell receptor beta chains drawn from one sample of a study of vaccination and CD4 T cells after COVID-19. TCRdb reanalysed the PCR reads using MiXCR and keeps one entry per CDR3 protein. The sample lists about 8,900 distinct CDR3 sequences; 64% were seen once. No cognate antigen is known for these TCRs. Sequencing was carried out using CD4+ T cells from blood, cultured in vitro. These receptors all stem from a human donor who had recovered from COVID-19. The CDR3 runs from the conserved cysteine through the conserved F or W. The D gene is left open where the match is weak. Rows give clone size only sometimes, using once, few, many, or a class for an expanded clone.

D gene: TRBD2
clone size: once
V gene: TRBV4-1
J gene: TRBJ2-7
CDR3 protein: CASSPGTSGSREQYF
CDR3 DNA: TGCGCCAGCAGCCCGGGGACTAGCGGGAGTAGGGAGCAGTACTTC

D gene: -
clone size: -
V gene: TRBV3-1
J gene: TRBJ2-2
CDR3 protein: CASSQVVGANTGELFF
CDR3 DNA: TGTGCCAGCAGCCAAGTGGTGGGTGCGAACACCGGGGAGCTGTTTTTT

D gene: -
clone size: few
V gene: TRBV7-7
J gene: TRBJ2-5
CDR3 protein: CASSFGVGETQYF
CDR3 DNA: TGTGCCAGCAGCTTTGGGGTAGGGGAGACCCAGTACTTC

D gene: TRBD1
clone size: -
V gene: TRBV7-9
J gene: TRBJ2-2
CDR3 protein: CASSSSTGDKNTGELFF
CDR3 DNA: TGTGCCAGCAGCTCCTCGACAGGGGATAAGAACACCGGGGAGCTGTTTTTT

D gene: TRBD2
clone size: -
V gene: TRBV20-1
J gene: TRBJ2-5
CDR3 protein: CSASIAGGGPETQYF
CDR3 DNA: TGCAGTGCTAGTATAGCGGGAGGGGGCCCAGAGACCCAGTACTTC

D gene: TRBD2
clone size: few
V gene: TRBV20-1
J gene: TRBJ2-3
CDR3 protein: CSAREASGSRGRDTQYF
CDR3 DNA: TGCAGTGCTAGAGAGGCTAGCGGGAGTCGGGGTAGGGATACGCAGTATTTT

D gene: -
clone size: -
V gene: TRBV6-5
J gene: TRBJ2-7
CDR3 protein: CASSYDVWAYEQYF
CDR3 DNA: TGTGCCAGCAGTTACGACGTCTGGGCCTACGAGCAGTACTTC

D gene: TRBD1
clone size: -
V gene: TRBV6-1
J gene: TRBJ1-2
CDR3 protein: CASSTTGGVKDGYTF
CDR3 DNA: TGTGCCAGCAGCACCACAGGGGGAGTAAAGGATGGCTACACCTTC

D gene: -
clone size: -
V gene: TRBV6-2/TRBV6-3
J gene: TRBJ2-5
CDR3 protein: CASSTFRGREETQYF
CDR3 DNA: TGTGCCAGCAGTACCTTTCGGGGGCGCGAGGAGACCCAGTACTTC

D gene: -
clone size: -
V gene: TRBV19
J gene: TRBJ1-3
CDR3 protein: CASSYATYSGNTIYF
CDR3 DNA: TGTGCCAGTAGTTATGCAACTTACTCTGGAAACACCATATATTTT

D gene: -
clone size: few
V gene: TRBV19
J gene: TRBJ1-5
CDR3 protein: CASSYRHQPQHF
CDR3 DNA: TGTGCCAGTAGTTACAGACATCAGCCCCAGCATTTT

D gene: -
clone size: few
V gene: TRBV20-1
J gene: TRBJ1-4
CDR3 protein: CSAKEMREKLFF
CDR3 DNA: TGCAGTGCCAAGGAGATGCGTGAAAAACTGTTTTTT

D gene: TRBD1
clone size: large
V gene: TRBV2
J gene: TRBJ2-7
CDR3 protein: CASNRGGSSYEQYF
CDR3 DNA: TGTGCCAGCAACAGGGGTGGTAGCTCCTACGAGCAGTACTTC

D gene: -
clone size: -
V gene: TRBV12-3/TRBV12-4
J gene: TRBJ1-1
CDR3 protein: CASRAQGGLGEAFF
CDR3 DNA: TGTGCCAGCAGGGCTCAGGGAGGGCTTGGTGAAGCTTTCTTT

D gene: TRBD1
clone size: -
V gene: TRBV7-9
J gene: TRBJ1-2
CDR3 protein: CASSSWSTGDYGYTF
CDR3 DNA: TGTGCCAGCAGCTCCTGGTCGACAGGGGACTATGGCTACACCTTC

D gene: -
clone size: -
V gene: TRBV19
J gene: TRBJ2-2
CDR3 protein: CASSIQTNTGELFF
CDR3 DNA: TGTGCCAGTAGTATACAGACAAACACCGGGGAGCTGTTTTTT

D gene: -
clone size: once
V gene: TRBV7-2
J gene: TRBJ1-1
CDR3 protein: CASSLTRQAIEAFF
CDR3 DNA: TGTGCCAGCAGCTTAACCAGGCAGGCGATTGAAGCTTTCTTT

D gene: -
clone size: few
V gene: TRBV7-9
J gene: TRBJ2-3
CDR3 protein: CASSSGTDHSTDTQYF
CDR3 DNA: TGTGCCAGCAGCTCCGGGACCGACCACAGCACAGATACGCAGTATTTT

D gene: -
clone size: -
V gene: TRBV19
J gene: TRBJ1-1
CDR3 protein: CASSIPTPNTEAFF
CDR3 DNA: TGTGCCAGTAGTATCCCCACACCGAACACTGAAGCTTTCTTT

D gene: -
clone size: -
V gene: TRBV7-3
J gene: TRBJ1-2
CDR3 protein: CASGTSQGAHYGYTF
CDR3 DNA: TGTGCCAGCGGCACCTCACAGGGAGCGCACTATGGCTACACCTTC

D gene: TRBD2
clone size: -
V gene: TRBV15
J gene: TRBJ2-1
CDR3 protein: CATSRDFGGSSYNEQFF
CDR3 DNA: TGTGCCACCAGCAGAGATTTCGGCGGGAGCTCCTACAATGAGCAGTTCTTC

D gene: TRBD2
clone size: few
V gene: TRBV15
J gene: TRBJ2-7
CDR3 protein: CATSKSGVSYEQYF
CDR3 DNA: TGTGCCACCAGCAAGAGCGGGGTTTCCTACGAGCAGTACTTC

D gene: TRBD2
clone size: -
V gene: TRBV7-2
J gene: TRBJ2-3
CDR3 protein: CASSSGLAGGIADTQYF
CDR3 DNA: TGTGCCAGCAGCTCGGGACTAGCGGGAGGTATCGCAGATACGCAGTATTTT

D gene: -
clone size: -
V gene: TRBV21-1
J gene: TRBJ1-5
CDR3 protein: CASSKLGQGAFASQPQHF
CDR3 DNA: TGTGCCAGCAGCAAATTAGGGCAGGGGGCTTTCGCGTCTCAGCCCCAGCATTTT

D gene: -
clone size: -
V gene: TRBV20-1
J gene: TRBJ1-1
CDR3 protein: CSARDLGRIGDTEAFF
CDR3 DNA: TGCAGTGCTAGGGATTTGGGGCGGATTGGAGACACTGAAGCTTTCTTT

D gene: TRBD2
clone size: -
V gene: TRBV4-2
J gene: TRBJ2-3
CDR3 protein: CASSQQTSDSTDTQYF
CDR3 DNA: TGTGCCAGCAGCCAACAGACTAGCGATAGCACAGATACGCAGTATTTT

D gene: -
clone size: -
V gene: TRBV19
J gene: TRBJ1-1
CDR3 protein: CASSPGGPRAFF
CDR3 DNA: TGTGCCAGTAGTCCAGGAGGCCCGCGAGCTTTCTTT

D gene: -
clone size: once
V gene: TRBV10-1
J gene: TRBJ1-3
CDR3 protein: CASSSRSGNTIYF
CDR3 DNA: TGCGCCAGCAGCTCCCGCTCTGGAAACACCATATATTTT

D gene: -
clone size: large
V gene: TRBV6-1
J gene: TRBJ2-7
CDR3 protein: CASSERGGVLYEQYF
CDR3 DNA: TGTGCCAGCAGTGAACGCGGGGGCGTCCTTTACGAGCAGTACTTC

D gene: TRBD2
clone size: -
V gene: TRBV20-1
J gene: TRBJ2-4
CDR3 protein: CSARRRGGDIQYF
CDR3 DNA: TGCAGTGCTAGGCGAAGGGGAGGGGACATTCAGTACTTC

D gene: TRBD1
clone size: once
V gene: TRBV6-1
J gene: TRBJ2-4
CDR3 protein: CASSELIGGGGYF
CDR3 DNA: TGTGCCAGCAGTGAACTGATAGGGGGCGGTGGGTACTTC

D gene: TRBD2
clone size: few
V gene: TRBV7-2
J gene: TRBJ2-5
CDR3 protein: CASSLTSQGGTTQYF
CDR3 DNA: TGTGCCAGCAGCTTGACTAGCCAGGGTGGGACGACCCAGTACTTC

D gene: -
clone size: -
V gene: TRBV7-9
J gene: TRBJ1-4
CDR3 protein: CASSTAGGAEKLFF
CDR3 DNA: TGTGCCAGCAGTACGGCCGGGGGTGCTGAAAAACTGTTTTTT

D gene: -
clone size: -
V gene: TRBV30
J gene: TRBJ1-5
CDR3 protein: CAWSRASGYSNQPQHF
CDR3 DNA: TGTGCCTGGAGTCGGGCCAGCGGGTATAGCAATCAGCCCCAGCATTTT

D gene: -
clone size: few
V gene: TRBV20-1
J gene: TRBJ2-3
CDR3 protein: CSARGKMGTDTQYF
CDR3 DNA: TGCAGTGCTAGAGGCAAAATGGGCACAGATACGCAGTATTTT

D gene: -
clone size: -
V gene: TRBV2
J gene: TRBJ2-6
CDR3 protein: CASSDKGPGANVLTF
CDR3 DNA: TGTGCCAGCAGTGACAAGGGACCCGGGGCCAACGTCCTGACTTTC

D gene: TRBD2
clone size: once
V gene: TRBV20-1
J gene: TRBJ2-5
CDR3 protein: CSARDGLAGPQETQYF
CDR3 DNA: TGCAGTGCTAGAGACGGACTAGCGGGCCCACAAGAGACCCAGTACTTC

D gene: -
clone size: -
V gene: TRBV11-2
J gene: TRBJ2-6
CDR3 protein: CASSSIRSGANVLTF
CDR3 DNA: TGTGCCAGCAGCTCCATCCGCTCTGGGGCCAACGTCCTGACTTTC

D gene: -
clone size: -
V gene: TRBV20-1
J gene: TRBJ1-1
CDR3 protein: CSATRGVEAFF
CDR3 DNA: TGCAGTGCAACCCGGGGAGTAGAAGCTTTCTTT

D gene: TRBD2
clone size: -
V gene: TRBV19
J gene: TRBJ2-7
CDR3 protein: CASKGLAPYEQYF
CDR3 DNA: TGTGCCAGTAAGGGACTAGCGCCCTACGAGCAGTACTTC

D gene: -
clone size: few
V gene: TRBV6-5
J gene: TRBJ1-5
CDR3 protein: CASSYSEGDQPQHF
CDR3 DNA: TGTGCCAGCAGTTACTCGGAGGGGGACCAGCCCCAGCATTTT

D gene: -
clone size: -
V gene: TRBV20-1
J gene: TRBJ2-2
CDR3 protein: CSADRDTGELFF
CDR3 DNA: TGCAGTGCTGATAGGGACACCGGGGAGCTGTTTTTT

D gene: -
clone size: few
V gene: TRBV20-1
J gene: TRBJ1-2
CDR3 protein: CSARPGGHYGYTF
CDR3 DNA: TGCAGTGCTAGGCCGGGGGGACACTATGGCTACACCTTC

D gene: -
clone size: -
V gene: TRBV27
J gene: TRBJ2-7
CDR3 protein: CASRRLPYEQYF
CDR3 DNA: TGTGCCAGCAGGAGACTCCCCTACGAGCAGTACTTC

D gene: -
clone size: -
V gene: TRBV7-9
J gene: TRBJ2-5
CDR3 protein: CASSPVPGHQETQYF
CDR3 DNA: TGTGCCAGCAGCCCAGTCCCGGGACACCAAGAGACCCAGTACTTC

D gene: TRBD1
clone size: -
V gene: TRBV6-2/TRBV6-3
J gene: TRBJ2-2
CDR3 protein: CASKGQGDTGELFF
CDR3 DNA: TGTGCCAGCAAGGGACAGGGGGACACCGGGGAGCTGTTTTTT

D gene: -
clone size: -
V gene: TRBV20-1
J gene: TRBJ1-2
CDR3 protein: CSASPTDYGYTF
CDR3 DNA: TGCAGTGCTAGTCCGACAGACTATGGCTACACCTTC

D gene: TRBD1
clone size: large
V gene: TRBV20-1
J gene: TRBJ1-1
CDR3 protein: CSAARQWTGEDTEAFF
CDR3 DNA: TGCAGTGCCGCCCGACAGTGGACAGGGGAGGACACTGAAGCTTTCTTT

D gene: -
clone size: few
V gene: TRBV20-1
J gene: TRBJ2-3
CDR3 protein: CRLKPPQPIDTQYF
CDR3 DNA: TGCCGGCTAAAGCCACCCCAGCCTATCGATACGCAGTATTTT

D gene: -
clone size: once
V gene: TRBV29-1
J gene: TRBJ1-1
CDR3 protein: CSVVGGGNTEAFF
CDR3 DNA: TGCAGCGTCGTTGGGGGAGGGAACACTGAAGCTTTCTTT

D gene: TRBD1
clone size: -
V gene: TRBV24-1
J gene: TRBJ2-3
CDR3 protein: CATSDYHGQGTDTQYF
CDR3 DNA: TGTGCCACCAGTGATTACCATGGACAGGGGACAGATACGCAGTATTTT

D gene: -
clone size: -
V gene: TRBV7-9
J gene: TRBJ1-6
CDR3 protein: CASSLDTNSPLHF
CDR3 DNA: TGCGCCAGCAGCTTGGACACGAATTCACCCCTCCACTTT